This is a list of T cell receptor beta chains from one sample in a study of radiation and T cells in renal cell carcinoma. Some clones are missing from TCRdb's copy, which holds only in-frame ones; the method was immunoSEQ multiplex PCR. The sample yields approximately 85,000 clones, around 89% seen once. Specimen: blood, collected from a patient whose treatment included radiotherapy and nephrectomy. These receptors were taken from an older woman with renal cell carcinoma. Both conserved end residues are part of each CDR3. A D gene is named only where the DNA matches it firmly. Clone size is shown for a subset of rows, as once, few, many or a class of expanded clone.

j_call,cdr3_length,v_call,clone_size,d_call,cdr3_nt,cdr3_aa
TRBJ1-2,17,TRBV19,NA,NA,TGTGCCAGTAGCCCCCTGGGGCAGGGATCGACTAACTATGGCTACACCTTC,CASSPLGQGSTNYGYTF
TRBJ2-2,15,TRBV18,NA,NA,TGTGCCAGCTTCGGAGAGACAGGCAACACCGGGGAGCTGTTTTTT,CASFGETGNTGELFF
TRBJ1-2,13,TRBV25-1,NA,NA,TGTGCCAGCAGTGAATACTGGCACTATGGCTACACCTTC,CASSEYWHYGYTF
TRBJ2-1,15,TRBV11-1,NA,NA,TGTGCCAGCAGCTTAGCGCGAGCGGAAAACAATGAGCAGTTCTTC,CASSLARAENNEQFF
TRBJ1-1,15,TRBV7-9,NA,NA,TGTGCCAGCAGCTTGGTGGGGCCCCAGGGCACTGAAGCTTTCTTT,CASSLVGPQGTEAFF
TRBJ2-2,15,TRBV7-3,NA,NA,TGTGCCAGCAGCTTTCGGCCGGGGAACACCGGGGAGCTGTTTTTT,CASSFRPGNTGELFF
TRBJ1-1,15,TRBV5-1,NA,TRBD1,TGCGCCAGCAGCTTACCAGGTCCAGGGGGCACTGAAGCTTTCTTT,CASSLPGPGGTEAFF
TRBJ1-4,14,TRBV28,NA,NA,TGTGCCAGCAGGGGGGCCGCAACTAATGAAAAACTGTTTTTT,CASRGAATNEKLFF
TRBJ2-6,16,TRBV7-9,NA,NA,TGTGCCAGCAGCCCTAACAGGAGCTCTGGGGCCAACGTCCTGACTTTC,CASSPNRSSGANVLTF
TRBJ1-1,15,TRBV5-4,NA,TRBD1,TGTGCCAGCAGCAAGGGGACAGGGGGGAACACTGAAGCTTTCTTT,CASSKGTGGNTEAFF
TRBJ1-2,15,TRBV14,NA,TRBD1,TGTGCCAGCAGCCAAAGGGGGCAGACACGTTATGGCTACACCTTC,CASSQRGQTRYGYTF
TRBJ2-7,12,TRBV7-2,NA,NA,TGTGCCAGCAGCTTGGATGCCTACGAGCAGTACTTC,CASSLDAYEQYF
TRBJ1-5,16,TRBV4-3,NA,NA,TGCGCCAGCAGCCAAGATAGTACAGGACGAAATCAGCCCCAGCATTTT,CASSQDSTGRNQPQHF
TRBJ2-1,12,TRBV5-4,NA,NA,TGTGCCAGCAGCTTACAGTGGGGTGAGCAGTTCTTC,CASSLQWGEQFF
TRBJ2-3,15,TRBV11-3,NA,NA,TGTGCCAGCAGCGCAGCCGGGACCCTCGGAGGTACGCAGTATTTT,CASSAAGTLGGTQYF
TRBJ2-1,16,TRBV6-1,NA,TRBD2,TGTGCCAGCAGTGAAGAACTAGCGGGGTACTACAATGAGCAGTTCTTC,CASSEELAGYYNEQFF
TRBJ1-5,14,TRBV7-2,NA,NA,TGTGCCAGCAGTAAGGACGCAACCAATCAGCCCCAGCATTTT,CASSKDATNQPQHF
TRBJ1-6,19,TRBV6-7,once,NA,TGTGCCAGCAGTTACTCGAAAGGGAAGAAGAGGTTTGATAATTCACCCCTCCACTTT,CASSYSKGKKRFDNSPLHF
TRBJ1-4,18,TRBV5-1,NA,NA,TGCGCCAGCAGCTTGGAGGGCAGGTCAAAAGGGGCTAATGAAAAACTGTTTTTT,CASSLEGRSKGANEKLFF
TRBJ2-3,16,TRBV5-1,NA,TRBD1,TGCGCCAGCAGCTTGGAATGGACAGGGATCACAGATACGCAGTATTTT,CASSLEWTGITDTQYF
TRBJ1-2,17,TRBV4-3,once,NA,TGCGCCAGCAGCCAAGAACTGAGAACAGGGTTCCAATATGGCTACACCTTC,CASSQELRTGFQYGYTF
TRBJ2-4,16,TRBV9,NA,NA,TGTGCCAGCAGCGTAGTAGGGGTCGGGGCCAAAAACATTCAGTACTTC,CASSVVGVGAKNIQYF
TRBJ2-3,16,TRBV7-6,NA,TRBD1,TGTGCCAGCAGCTTATTAGCAGGGGGTAGCACAGATACGCAGTATTTT,CASSLLAGGSTDTQYF
TRBJ2-2,14,TRBV6-4,NA,NA,TGTGCCAGCAGTGCGCAGGCCGGAGGCGGGGAGCTGTTTTTT,CASSAQAGGGELFF
TRBJ1-1,15,TRBV6-5,NA,TRBD1,TGTGCCAGCAGTTATACCGGGACAGGGGTCACTGAAGCTTTCTTT,CASSYTGTGVTEAFF
TRBJ1-1,14,TRBV9,NA,NA,TGTGCCAGCAGCGCGGACCTTTGGAACACTGAAGCTTTCTTT,CASSADLWNTEAFF
TRBJ1-4,19,TRBV19,once,NA,TGTGCCAGTAGTATTTCCTCTTTAGGACCCCCGGCAACTAATGAAAAACTGTTTTTT,CASSISSLGPPATNEKLFF
TRBJ1-3,14,TRBV2,NA,NA,TGTGCCAGCAGTACAGGGAGCTCTGGAAACACCATATATTTT,CASSTGSSGNTIYF
TRBJ2-2,14,TRBV9,NA,NA,TGTGCCAGCAGTACCCTCCAAGACGGCGGGGAGCTGTTTTTT,CASSTLQDGGELFF
TRBJ1-2,16,TRBV28,once,TRBD1,TGTGCCAGCAGCCAAGCCGGACAGGGTGGTGGATATGGCTACACCTTC,CASSQAGQGGGYGYTF
TRBJ1-3,15,TRBV5-4,NA,NA,TGTGCCAGCAGCTTCAGGGCCGGCTCTGGAAACACCATATATTTT,CASSFRAGSGNTIYF
TRBJ2-7,14,TRBV10-3,NA,TRBD1,TGTGCCATCAGAGACGACAGGGCATCCTACGAGCAGTACTTC,CAIRDDRASYEQYF
TRBJ1-1,17,TRBV5-1,NA,TRBD1,TGCGCCAGCAGCTTGTGGGGGACAGGGGGCGCTGTGACTGAAGCTTTCTTT,CASSLWGTGGAVTEAFF
TRBJ1-1,11,TRBV29-1,few,NA,TGCAGCGTTGGGGAGTTTACTGAAGCTTTCTTT,CSVGEFTEAFF
TRBJ2-7,14,TRBV6-6,NA,NA,TGTGCCAGCAGCCCCCGAGAGGGCCGCTACGAGCAGTACTTC,CASSPREGRYEQYF
TRBJ2-1,15,TRBV30,NA,NA,TGTGCCTGGAGTAAGAGGGGTCGCTCCTACAATGAGCAGTTCTTC,CAWSKRGRSYNEQFF
TRBJ2-3,18,TRBV11-2,once,TRBD2,TGTGCCAGCAGCCCACTCGGCGGGGGGGCGGGCTACACAGATACGCAGTATTTT,CASSPLGGGAGYTDTQYF
TRBJ2-3,15,TRBV5-1,NA,NA,TGCGCCAGCACCCCTTCCCCGGCGGGCACAGATACGCAGTATTTT,CASTPSPAGTDTQYF
TRBJ1-5,15,TRBV6-5,NA,NA,TGTGCCAGCAGTTACGGAGGGGACAACAATCAGCCCCAGCATTTT,CASSYGGDNNQPQHF
TRBJ1-1,10,TRBV20-1,NA,TRBD1,TGCAGTGCTAGGGGCAGGGGGGCTTTCTTT,CSARGRGAFF
TRBJ2-3,15,TRBV4-3,NA,NA,TGCGCCAGCAGCCAAGATATGGGTAGCACAGATACGCAGTATTTT,CASSQDMGSTDTQYF
TRBJ2-2,13,TRBV18,NA,NA,TGTGCCAGCTCACCAAAAGCGAACGGGGAGCTGTTTTTT,CASSPKANGELFF
TRBJ1-4,17,TRBV7-3,NA,TRBD1,TGTGCCAGCAGCTTCCCACGACAGGGGGGAGGTAATGAAAAACTGTTTTTT,CASSFPRQGGGNEKLFF
TRBJ2-1,14,TRBV28,NA,NA,TGTGCCAGCAGCCCTAGCAGAGTGTACAATGAGCAGTTCTTC,CASSPSRVYNEQFF
TRBJ2-3,16,TRBV9,once,NA,TGTGCCAGCAGCGTAGGGGTGACCACCCCCACAGATACGCAGTATTTT,CASSVGVTTPTDTQYF
TRBJ2-7,14,TRBV5-6,once,NA,TGTGCCAGCAGCTTCGGCAGAGGGACCTACGAGCAGTACTTC,CASSFGRGTYEQYF
TRBJ2-7,11,TRBV4-2,NA,NA,TGTGCCAGCAGCCAAGAATACGAGCAGTACTTC,CASSQEYEQYF